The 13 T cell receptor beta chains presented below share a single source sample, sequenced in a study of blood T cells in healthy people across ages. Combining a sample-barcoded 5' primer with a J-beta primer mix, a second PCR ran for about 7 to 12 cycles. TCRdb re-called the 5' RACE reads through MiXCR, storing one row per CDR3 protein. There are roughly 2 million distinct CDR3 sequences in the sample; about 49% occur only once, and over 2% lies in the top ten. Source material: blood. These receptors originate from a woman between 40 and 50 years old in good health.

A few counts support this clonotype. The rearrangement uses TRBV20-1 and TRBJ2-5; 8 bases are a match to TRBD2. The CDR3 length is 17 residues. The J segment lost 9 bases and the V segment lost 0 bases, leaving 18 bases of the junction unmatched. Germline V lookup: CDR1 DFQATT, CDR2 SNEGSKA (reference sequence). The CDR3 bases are TGCAGTGCTAGAGAACCCCCTCCGTCAGCGGGGGAGCGTTCCCAGTACTTC. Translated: CSAREPPPSAGERSQYF.

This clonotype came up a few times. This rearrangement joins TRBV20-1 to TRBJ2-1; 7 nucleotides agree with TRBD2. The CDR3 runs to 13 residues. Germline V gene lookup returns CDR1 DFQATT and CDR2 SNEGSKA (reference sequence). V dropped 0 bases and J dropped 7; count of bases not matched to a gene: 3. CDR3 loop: CSARERGLNEQFF. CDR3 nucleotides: TGCAGTGCTAGAGAGCGGGGGTTAAATGAGCAGTTCTTC.

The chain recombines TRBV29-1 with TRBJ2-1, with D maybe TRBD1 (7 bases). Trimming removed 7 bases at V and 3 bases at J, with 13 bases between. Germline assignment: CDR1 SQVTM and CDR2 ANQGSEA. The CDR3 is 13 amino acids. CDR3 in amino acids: CSAAGQNYNEQFF. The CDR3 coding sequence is TGCAGCGCGGCGGGACAGAACTACAATGAGCAGTTCTTC.

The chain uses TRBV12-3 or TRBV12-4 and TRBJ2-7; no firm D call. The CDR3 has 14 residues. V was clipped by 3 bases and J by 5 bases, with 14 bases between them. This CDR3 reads CASSFVRVLHEQYF. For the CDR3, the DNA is TGTGCCAGCAGTTTTGTCCGGGTTCTGCACGAGCAGTACTTC.

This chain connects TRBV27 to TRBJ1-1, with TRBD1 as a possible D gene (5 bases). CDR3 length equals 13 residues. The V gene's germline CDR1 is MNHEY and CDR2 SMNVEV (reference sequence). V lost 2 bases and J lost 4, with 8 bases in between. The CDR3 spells CASSLRGATEAFF. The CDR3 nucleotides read TGTGCCAGCAGTTTAAGGGGAGCCACTGAAGCTTTCTTT.

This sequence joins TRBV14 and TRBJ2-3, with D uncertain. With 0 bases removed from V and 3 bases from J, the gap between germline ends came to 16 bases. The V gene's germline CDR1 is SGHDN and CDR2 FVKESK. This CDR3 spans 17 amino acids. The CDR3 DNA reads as TGTGCCAGCAGCCAAGATCGGGCTAGGTTACCGACAGATACGCAGTATTTT. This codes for CASSQDRARLPTDTQYF.

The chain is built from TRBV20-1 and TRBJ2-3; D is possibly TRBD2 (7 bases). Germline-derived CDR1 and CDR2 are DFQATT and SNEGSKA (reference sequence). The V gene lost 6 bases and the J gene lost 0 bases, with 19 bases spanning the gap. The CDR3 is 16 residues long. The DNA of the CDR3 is TGCAGTGCCCACCTTAGGGGGGGTATAAGCACAGATACGCAGTATTTT. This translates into CSAHLRGGISTDTQYF.

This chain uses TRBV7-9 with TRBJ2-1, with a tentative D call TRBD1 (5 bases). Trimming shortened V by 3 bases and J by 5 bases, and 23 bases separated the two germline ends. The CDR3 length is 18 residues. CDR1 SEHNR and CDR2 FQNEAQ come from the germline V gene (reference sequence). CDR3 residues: CASSFQGTSNLFDNEQFF. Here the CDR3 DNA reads TGTGCCAGCAGCTTTCAGGGAACTTCAAACCTGTTCGACAATGAGCAGTTCTTC.

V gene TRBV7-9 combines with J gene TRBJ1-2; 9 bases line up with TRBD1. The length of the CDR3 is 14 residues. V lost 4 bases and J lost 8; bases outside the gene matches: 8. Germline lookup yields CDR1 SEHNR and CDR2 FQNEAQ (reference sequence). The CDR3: CASSYLGTGKGYTF. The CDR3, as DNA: TGTGCCAGCAGCTACCTCGGGACAGGGAAAGGCTACACCTTC.

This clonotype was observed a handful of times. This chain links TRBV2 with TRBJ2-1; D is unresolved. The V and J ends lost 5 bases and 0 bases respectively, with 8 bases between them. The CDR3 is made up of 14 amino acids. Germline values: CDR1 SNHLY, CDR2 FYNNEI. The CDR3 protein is CASSSFSSYNEQFF. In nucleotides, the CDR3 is TGTGCCAGCAGTTCCTTCAGCTCCTACAATGAGCAGTTCTTC. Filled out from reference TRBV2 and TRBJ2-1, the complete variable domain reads EPEVTQTPSHQVTQMGQEVILRCVPISNHLYFYWYRQILGQKVEFLVSFYNNEISEKSEIFDDQFSVERPDGSNFTLKIRSTKLEDSAMYFCASSSFSSYNEQFFGPGTRLTVL.

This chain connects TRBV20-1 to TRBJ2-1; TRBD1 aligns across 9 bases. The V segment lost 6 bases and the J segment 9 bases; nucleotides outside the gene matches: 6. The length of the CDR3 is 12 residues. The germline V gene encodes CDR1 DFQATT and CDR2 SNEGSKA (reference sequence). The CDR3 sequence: CSAIGQGFEQFF. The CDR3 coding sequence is TGCAGTGCCATAGGACAGGGGTTTGAGCAGTTCTTC.

In DNA form, the CDR3 reads TGTGCCAGCAGTAGCGGGACAGGGGGCGCCCTCAACTATGGCTACACCTTC. Translating gives CASSSGTGGALNYGYTF. This rearrangement joins TRBV28 to TRBJ1-2, with 12 bases lining up with TRBD1. V shed 5 bases and J 2 bases; nucleotides not matched to a gene: 9. The CDR3 totals 17 residues. Per the germline V gene, CDR1 is MDHEN and CDR2 is SYDVKM.

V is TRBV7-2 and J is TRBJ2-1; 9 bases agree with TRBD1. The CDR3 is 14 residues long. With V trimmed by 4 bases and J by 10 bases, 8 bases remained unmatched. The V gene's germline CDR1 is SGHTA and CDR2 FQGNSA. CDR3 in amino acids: CASSWDRVRYEQFF. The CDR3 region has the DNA TGTGCCAGCAGCTGGGACAGGGTACGCTACGAGCAGTTCTTC.